This is a list of T cell receptor beta chains from one sample in a study of beta chain features in type 1 diabetes. The method was immunoSEQ multiplex PCR; TCRdb's version includes in-frame clones alone and lacks a portion of them. The table has 300,000 to 350,000 clones, roughly a fifth seen once. Sequencing used naive CD4+ T cells from blood. All receptors derive from a woman aged 18-35 years in good health. The CDR3 runs from the conserved cysteine through the conserved F or W. D genes are given only for firm matches. Where a row states a size, it is once, few, many or the class of an expanded clone; other rows omit it.

cdr3_nt	cdr3_aa	d_call	v_call	j_call	clone_size
TGCGCCAGCAGCCTATGGACAGGTGATCTCTCTGGGGCCAACGTCCTGACTTTC	CASSLWTGDLSGANVLTF	TRBD1	TRBV4-1	TRBJ2-6	-
TGTGCCAGCGAGGGGGACACAGATACGCAGTATTTT	CASEGDTDTQYF	-	TRBV10-3	TRBJ2-3	few
TGTGCCAGCAGCCCGGGAATAGCGGGAGCCTACGAGCAGTACTTC	CASSPGIAGAYEQYF	TRBD2	TRBV7-2	TRBJ2-7	few
TGTGCCAGTCTCCTGCGGGGGCCAGTTGAAAAACTGTTTTTT	CASLLRGPVEKLFF	-	TRBV19	TRBJ1-4	few
TGTGCCTGGAGCGATTACAGGGGAATCGGCGAGCAGTACTTC	CAWSDYRGIGEQYF	TRBD1	TRBV30	TRBJ2-7	few
TGTGCCAGCAGCTTAGATCTAGCGGGGGGGTACAATGAGCAGTTCTTC	CASSLDLAGGYNEQFF	TRBD2	TRBV11-2	TRBJ2-1	-
TGTGCCAGCAGCTTTAGCCGGAATAGCAATCAGCCCCAGCATTTT	CASSFSRNSNQPQHF	-	TRBV7-6	TRBJ1-5	-
TGCAGCGTTCTTTGGAACACTGAAGCTTTCTTT	CSVLWNTEAFF	-	TRBV29-1	TRBJ1-1	few
TGCGCCAGCAGCTTGGAGTACAGGGTGTACAATGAGCAGTTCTTC	CASSLEYRVYNEQFF	-	TRBV5-1	TRBJ2-1	few
TGTGCCAGGAGGACAGGGGGCAGGACCGGGGAGCTGTTTTTT	CARRTGGRTGELFF	-	TRBV21-1	TRBJ2-2	-
TGTGCCAGCAGCCTAATCGGAGGAAACAATCAGCCCCAGCATTTT	CASSLIGGNNQPQHF	-	TRBV4-2	TRBJ1-5	few
TGTGCCAGCAGCGCCTCAGGGGCCCTTCCAAATTCACCCCTCCACTTT	CASSASGALPNSPLHF	-	TRBV5-4	TRBJ1-6	few
TGTGCCAGCAGCCTCCGTTTGTCTTCCAGCACAGATACGCAGTATTTT	CASSLRLSSSTDTQYF	-	TRBV9	TRBJ2-3	-
TGTGCCAGCAGCTTGGGACTTTTGGGTACATACTATGGCTACACCTTC	CASSLGLLGTYYGYTF	-	TRBV7-9	TRBJ1-2	few
TGTGCCAGCAGCGTCGAGGGTGTTAACGCTGGAAACACCATATATTTT	CASSVEGVNAGNTIYF	-	TRBV9	TRBJ1-3	-
TGCGCCAGCAGCCCGGGACTGCTCAATCAGCCCCAGCATTTT	CASSPGLLNQPQHF	-	TRBV4-1	TRBJ1-5	few
TGTGCCAGCAGTCGTCCCAGGGATAGGGACATTCAGTACTTC	CASSRPRDRDIQYF	-	TRBV7-2	TRBJ2-4	few
TGTGCCTGGAGTGTACGGGGGTTCCTACAAGAGACCCAGTACTTC	CAWSVRGFLQETQYF	-	TRBV30	TRBJ2-5	few
TGTGCCAGCAGCCCCAATCCAGGCCATAGCACAGATACGCAGTATTTT	CASSPNPGHSTDTQYF	-	TRBV5-4	TRBJ2-3	few
TGTGCCAGCAGCCTACTCTTAGGGGGCGCAGGTGGCTACACCTTC	CASSLLLGGAGGYTF	TRBD1	TRBV9	TRBJ1-2	-
TGTGCCAGTAGTATGAGTCGGGCGGGAAATAATTCACCCCTCCACTTT	CASSMSRAGNNSPLHF	-	TRBV19	TRBJ1-6	few
TGTGCCAGCCGGGGGGCGTATGGCTACACCTTC	CASRGAYGYTF	-	TRBV2	TRBJ1-2	-
TGCAGCGCAATTCCACGACAGGTCACCGGGGAGCTGTTTTTT	CSAIPRQVTGELFF	-	TRBV29-1	TRBJ2-2	few
TGCAGCGTTGGGCTCGGGACAGGGAGGGTCGGGGAGCTGTTTTTT	CSVGLGTGRVGELFF	TRBD1	TRBV29-1	TRBJ2-2	-
TGCGCCAGCAGCCGATGGAGGTCGGAGGGCAATGAGCAGTTCTTC	CASSRWRSEGNEQFF	-	TRBV4-1	TRBJ2-1	-
TGCAGCGTTCGACAGATGAACACTGAAGCTTTCTTT	CSVRQMNTEAFF	-	TRBV29-1	TRBJ1-1	few